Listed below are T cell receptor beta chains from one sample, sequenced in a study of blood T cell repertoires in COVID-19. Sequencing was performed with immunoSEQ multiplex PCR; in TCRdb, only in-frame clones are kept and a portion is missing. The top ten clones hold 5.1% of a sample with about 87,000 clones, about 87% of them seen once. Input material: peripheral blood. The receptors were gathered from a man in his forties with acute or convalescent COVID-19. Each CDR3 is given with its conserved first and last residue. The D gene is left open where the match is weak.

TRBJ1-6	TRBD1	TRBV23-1	CASSQHGTDNSPLHF
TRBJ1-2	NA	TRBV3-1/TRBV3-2	CASSRREDYGYTF
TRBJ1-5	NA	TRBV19	CASRYLGDGTSNQPQHF
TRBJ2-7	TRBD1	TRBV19	CASSTPRQGSYEQYF
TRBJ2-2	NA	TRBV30	CASGATVDTGELFF
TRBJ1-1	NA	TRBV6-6	CASSYDRRTNTEAFF
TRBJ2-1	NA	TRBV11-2	CASSFGVGANEQFF
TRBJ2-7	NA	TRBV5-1	CASSLDRPPAYEQYF
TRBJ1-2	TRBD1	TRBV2	CASSATGGSGYGYTF
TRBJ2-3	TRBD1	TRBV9	CASKTGVSADTQYF
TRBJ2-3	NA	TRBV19	CASSTVDTQYF
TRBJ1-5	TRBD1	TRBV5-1	CASSPGQGGNQPQHF
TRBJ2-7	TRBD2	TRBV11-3	CASSLTSGAEQYF
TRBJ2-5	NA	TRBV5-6	CASSLYRTEAETQYF
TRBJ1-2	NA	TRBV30	CAWTDIFYGYTF
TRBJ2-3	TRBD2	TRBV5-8	CASSLAGRAQYF
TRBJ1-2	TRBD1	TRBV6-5	CASSSLPGQGGYGYTF
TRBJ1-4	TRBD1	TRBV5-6	CASSLGQGDEKLFF